This TCR beta chain comes out of a study of human T cells and chemical hapten exposure. Overall study context: Patch tests delivered 0.01% DPC to the upper back and were evaluated at 6 days. A mostly female patient group had alopecia areata, totalis or universalis. Study-level points and caveats: No shift was seen in TCRs above 1 in 1000 frequency with DPC sensitization.

TCRdb independently ran MiXCR on the RACE reads; one entry per CDR3 protein. The table has about 300,000 distinct CDR3 sequences, 5.5% seen once. Time point meaning: pre-sensitization, week 0. The treatment: therapeutic diphenylcyclopropenone sensitization with weekly scalp DPC. Unfractionated whole blood yielded total RNA. In this sample, this clonotype turned up many times. Its antigen is as yet unknown. This CDR3 is 14 amino acids long. After removal of 5 bases from V and 2 bases from J, the junction contained 1 base not matched to a gene. Per germline, CDR1 SEHNR and CDR2 FQNEAQ (reference sequence).

The source was whole blood, collected in connection with sensitization to the hapten diphenylcyclopropenone (DPC). This TCR derives from a woman between 18 and 30 years old with alopecia areata. Some clones in this sample may be carry-over from other donors' samples. The gene calls are TRBV7-9 and TRBJ1-2; 11 nucleotides agree with TRBD1. CDR3 in DNA: TGTGCCAGCAGCCGGACAGGGGGCAACTATGGCTACACCTTC. Its protein product is CASSRTGGNYGYTF. The full variable domain, in which reference TRBV7-9 and TRBJ1-2 provide the parts outside the CDR3, is DTGVSQNPRHKITKRGQNVTFRCDPISEHNRLYWYRQTLGQGPEFLTYFQNEAQLEKSRLLSDRFSAERPKGSFSTLEIQRTEQGDSAMYLCASSRTGGNYGYTFGSGTRLTVV.